This T cell receptor (beta chain) was captured by sequencing in a study of shared clonotypes between healthy human individuals. The CDR3 is made up of 14 amino acids. CDR1 SNHLY and CDR2 FYNNEI come from the germline V gene. Trimming took 6 bases from V and 15 from J; bases not matched to a gene: 14. Produced via immunoSEQ multiplex PCR; TCRdb's table is partial and in-frame only. The repertoire has 550,000 to 700,000 clones, around four fifths of them found once; the top ten carry under 2%. Both subsets, CD45RA+ naive and CD45RA-negative memory, were split from the CD4+ cells. This TCR derives from a woman in her twenties or thirties in good health. The chain uses TRBV2 and TRBJ2-1; TRBD2 agrees at 10 bases. Sequencing was performed on memory CD4+ T cells sorted from blood. Subset defined: CD45RA-negative fraction. As DNA, the CDR3 is TGTGCCAGCAGACCCCTAGCGGGAGCCTCCCGACGGTTCTTC. Translating gives CASRPLAGASRRFF.